The subject of this entry is one T cell receptor beta chain. Cohort placement rested on clinical history that participants reported themselves. V shed 4 bases, J shed 6 bases, and the junction held 11 bases outside the gene matches. The CDR3 is made up of 18 amino acids. Per germline, CDR1 MNHEY and CDR2 SVGEGT. The data originate from a study of blood T cell repertoires in COVID-19. At the level of the study: In each case, the material was cDNA or gDNA derived from T cells, B-cell-depleted T cells, or PBMCs.

Some clones are missing from TCRdb's copy, which holds only in-frame ones; the method was immunoSEQ multiplex PCR. This table holds approximately 240,000 clones, under 95% found once. This chain links TRBV6-2 or TRBV6-3 with TRBJ2-5; TRBD2 matches 16 bases. Input material: PBMCs or T cells enriched from blood (not recorded which). The sequence derives from a young woman who had recovered from COVID-19. The CDR3 nucleotides are TGTGCCAGCAGTTCCGCCGGGACTAGCGGGGGGGCTGGAAAGACCCAGTACTTC. Its protein product is CASSSAGTSGGAGKTQYF.